This entry lists 19 T cell receptor beta chains sequenced from one sample in a study of blood T cell repertoires in COVID-19. Generated by immunoSEQ multiplex PCR, the TCRdb table keeps only in-frame clones and is missing some. This repertoire shows around 140,000 clones, approximately 88% found once; its top ten account for approximately 18%. The specimen sequenced was peripheral blood. All receptors come from a woman of 80 years or more with acute or convalescent COVID-19.

This rearrangement joins TRBV7-2 to TRBJ1-2; D remains unclear. The CDR3 has 14 residues. Germline assignment: CDR1 SGHTA and CDR2 FQGNSA. V lost 2 bases, J lost 4 bases, and 11 bases lay in between. CDR3 protein: CASSLNPEPYGYTF. The DNA for the CDR3 is TGTGCCAGCAGCTTAAACCCCGAGCCCTATGGCTACACCTTC. Full variable domain (rest looked up from reference TRBV7-2 and TRBJ1-2): GAGVSQSPSNKVTEKGKDVELRCDPISGHTALYWYRQSLGQGLEFLIYFQGNSAPDKSGLPSDRFSAERTGGSVSTLTIQRTQQEDSAVYLCASSLNPEPYGYTFGSGTRLTVV.

The chain carries TRBV6-5 and TRBJ1-5; 7 bases match TRBD1. Germline loops: CDR1 MNHEY, CDR2 SVGAGI. The CDR3 totals 13 residues. V shed 5 bases and J 4 bases; nucleotides not matched to a gene: 2. The CDR3 bases are TGTGCCAGCAGTATACAGGGGAATCAGCCCCAGCATTTT. This translates into CASSIQGNQPQHF.

This clone was counted between two and nine times. For the CDR3, the DNA is TGTGCCAGCAGCTGGTCTAGCGGCACAGATACGCAGTATTTT. The encoded protein is CASSWSSGTDTQYF. This sequence joins TRBV5-8 and TRBJ2-3; weak D call: TRBD2 (6 bases). There are 14 residues in the CDR3. V was pared by 3 bases and J by 1 base, with 9 bases between. Germline-derived CDR1 and CDR2 are SGHTS and YDEGEE.

This clone came up a few times. The CDR3 sequence is CASSVGLAVPYEQYF. The CDR3 DNA reads TGTGCCAGCAGCGTGGGACTAGCGGTACCCTACGAGCAGTACTTC. This chain uses TRBV9 with TRBJ2-7; 11 bases map to TRBD2. Germline CDR1 is SGDLS and CDR2 is YYNGEE. The CDR3 runs to 15 residues. J gave up 2 bases and V 2 bases, and 3 bases lay outside the gene matches.

The chain couples TRBV2 to TRBJ2-6, with D hard to call. The CDR3 runs to 18 residues. Trimming pared 6 bases from V and 0 bases from J, leaving 18 bases between. The germline V gene encodes CDR1 SNHLY and CDR2 FYNNEI. The CDR3 reads CASRALRSPGSGANVLTF. The CDR3 DNA sequence: TGTGCCAGCAGGGCTCTCCGGTCTCCAGGCTCTGGGGCCAACGTCCTGACTTTC. Drawing the rest from reference TRBV2 and TRBJ2-6, the complete variable domain is EPEVTQTPSHQVTQMGQEVILRCVPISNHLYFYWYRQILGQKVEFLVSFYNNEISEKSEIFDDQFSVERPDGSNFTLKIRSTKLEDSAMYFCASRALRSPGSGANVLTFGAGSRLTVL.

The V gene is TRBV7-2, the J gene TRBJ2-2; possibly TRBD1 for D (5 bases). With 5 bases removed from V and 5 bases from J, the gap between germline ends came to 18 bases. The CDR3 is 16 amino acids. Germline-derived CDR1 and CDR2 are SGHTA and FQGNSA. The CDR3 nucleotides read TGTGCCAGCAGCCCGGTGGGGCAATTGGGGACCGGGGAGCTGTTTTTT. It yields the protein CASSPVGQLGTGELFF.

The chain recombines TRBV19 with TRBJ1-2, with TRBD1 matching over 7 bases. V trimming: 5 bases; J trimming: 3 bases; junction bases outside the gene matches: 9. This CDR3 comprises 15 residues. The germline V gene encodes CDR1 LNHDA and CDR2 SQIVND (reference sequence). CDR3 DNA: TGTGCCAGTAGTCCAACAGGGGCCCCTTACTATGGCTACACCTTC. Translation: CASSPTGAPYYGYTF.

The chain joins TRBV5-1 to TRBJ1-4; weak D call: TRBD1 (6 bases). The germline CDR1 and CDR2 sequences are SGHRS and YFSETQ. The V end lost 0 bases, the J end lost 7 bases, and 10 bases lay between the germline ends. The CDR3 runs 14 residues. As DNA, the CDR3 is TGCGCCAGCAGCTTGGAGGGGGTGGCTGAAAAACTGTTTTTT. Its protein is CASSLEGVAEKLFF. Based on the CDR3 plus reference TRBV5-1 and TRBJ1-4, the full variable domain is KAGVTQTPRYLIKTRGQQVTLSCSPISGHRSVSWYQQTPGQGLQFLFEYFSETQRNKGNFPGRFSGRQFSNSRSEMNVSTLELGDSALYLCASSLEGVAEKLFFGSGTQLSVL.

The CDR3: CASTLDRAADTQYF. Written as DNA, the CDR3 is TGTGCCAGCACCTTAGACAGGGCAGCAGATACGCAGTATTTT. The chain combines TRBV5-8 with TRBJ2-3, with 7 bases matching TRBD1. This CDR3 is built from 14 residues. Germline-derived CDR1 and CDR2 are SGHTS and YDEGEE. V lost 6 bases and J lost 4; bases outside the gene matches: 8.

This chain links TRBV18 with TRBJ1-1; no definite D call. V was pared by 3 bases and J by 0 bases, with 5 bases between. This CDR3 is built from 13 residues. CDR1 is KGHSH, CDR2 LQKENI, per germline. The chain's CDR3 is CASSPRMNTEAFF. CDR3 sequence (DNA): TGTGCCAGCTCACCGAGGATGAACACTGAAGCTTTCTTT.

The chain combines TRBV18 with TRBJ1-6; 10 bases align to TRBD1. Looked up from germline, CDR1 is KGHSH and CDR2 is LQKENI. V shed 0 bases, J shed 10 bases, and the junction held 3 bases outside the gene matches. This CDR3 is 15 amino acids long. The CDR3 protein is CASSPPGQGRSPLHF. CDR3 sequence (DNA): TGTGCCAGCTCACCACCGGGACAGGGGCGGTCACCCCTCCACTTT. The complete variable domain, with remaining parts taken from reference TRBV18 and TRBJ1-6, reads NAGVMQNPRHLVRRRGQEARLRCSPMKGHSHVYWYRQLPEEGLKFMVYLQKENIIDESGMPKERFSAEFPKEGPSILRIQQVVRGDSAAYFCASSPPGQGRSPLHFGNGTRLTVT.

This chain joins TRBV6-2 or TRBV6-3 and TRBJ1-1; D is perhaps TRBD1 (5 bases). The CDR3 totals 16 residues. V dropped 4 bases and J dropped 0 bases, with 15 bases sitting between them. Germline V gives CDR1 MNHEY, CDR2 SVGEGT. The CDR3 sequence is CASSSLWGGMNTEAFF. For the CDR3, the DNA is TGTGCCAGCAGTTCCCTCTGGGGGGGGATGAACACTGAAGCTTTCTTT.

The gene calls are TRBV2 and TRBJ2-2; D call uncertain. Trimming removed 5 bases at V and 4 bases at J, with 11 bases between. The CDR3 runs to 14 residues. Per germline, CDR1 SNHLY and CDR2 FYNNEI. In DNA, the CDR3 is TGTGCCAGCAGTCTAGAGAGAAGCACCGGGGAGCTGTTTTTT. It encodes CASSLERSTGELFF. The full variable domain, its missing parts supplied by reference TRBV2 and TRBJ2-2, is EPEVTQTPSHQVTQMGQEVILRCVPISNHLYFYWYRQILGQKVEFLVSFYNNEISEKSEIFDDQFSVERPDGSNFTLKIRSTKLEDSAMYFCASSLERSTGELFFGEGSRLTVL.

The chain combines TRBV19 with TRBJ1-2, with D possibly TRBD1 on 5 matching bases. The V end was cut by 4 bases, the J end by 4 bases, with 13 bases between. This CDR3 comprises 14 residues. CDR1 and CDR2 (germline): LNHDA, SQIVND (reference sequence). For the CDR3, the DNA is TGTGCCAGTAGTAGTCCCACAGGCTTCTATGGCTACACCTTC. It yields the protein CASSSPTGFYGYTF.

This clone was counted a single time. This chain connects TRBV6-5 to TRBJ2-3, with 13 bases matching TRBD2. J lost 3 bases, V lost 6 bases, and 0 bases had no gene match. The CDR3 runs to 14 residues. In germline, CDR1 is MNHEY, CDR2 SVGAGI. Written as DNA, the CDR3 is TGTGCCAGCAGGACTAGCGGGAGGACAGATACGCAGTATTTT. It encodes CASRTSGRTDTQYF.

In its sample, this clone was seen a few times. The chain uses TRBV4-3 and TRBJ2-3; 11 positions match TRBD2. Germline loops: CDR1 LGHNA, CDR2 YSLEER. Trimming took 2 bases from V and 3 from J; bases not matched to a gene: 10. CDR3 length equals 18 residues. CDR3 in amino acids: CASSQSWGPSGRTDTQYF. Here the CDR3 DNA reads TGCGCCAGCAGCCAAAGTTGGGGGCCTAGCGGGAGGACAGATACGCAGTATTTT.

CDR3 nucleotide sequence: TGTGCCAGCAAACTAGGGACAGGGGGCAATCAGCCCCAGCATTTT. This translates into CASKLGTGGNQPQHF. This rearrangement joins TRBV18 to TRBJ1-5; 10 nucleotides line up with TRBD1. Trimming removed 8 bases from V and 2 bases from J; junction bases left unmatched: 6. The CDR3 loop spans 15 amino acids. Germline-derived CDR1 and CDR2 are KGHSH and LQKENI.

The chain joins TRBV4-1 to TRBJ1-2; tentative D call: TRBD1 (5 bases). The CDR3 runs 14 residues. Per the germline V gene, CDR1 is MGHRA and CDR2 is YSYEKL. V was pared by 4 bases and J by 12 bases, with 21 bases between. This CDR3 is CASSLGQGPHGDTF. The CDR3 DNA follows: TGCGCCAGCAGCCTCGGACAAGGACCTCACGGTGACACCTTC.

The J gene is TRBJ1-6, the V gene TRBV6-1, with D tentatively TRBD1 (5 bases). V gave up 3 bases and J gave up 8 bases, with 14 bases separating them. The V gene's germline CDR1 is MNHNS and CDR2 SASEGT. This CDR3 contains 15 residues. Written as DNA, the CDR3 is TGTGCCAGCAGTGAGTTGCAGTTAGGGGATTCACCCCTCCACTTT. Amino acids: CASSELQLGDSPLHF.